A single sample gave rise to the 32 T cell receptor beta chains below, sequenced in a study of shared clonotypes between healthy human individuals. The table came from immunoSEQ multiplex PCR; TCRdb's copy has only in-frame clones and leaves some out. The table has approximately 110,000 clones, approximately 70% seen once. The material sequenced was memory CD8+ T cells sorted from blood. Sample subset: CD45RO+ cells pooled with CCR7-negative TemRA cells. These receptors all stem from a woman under 40 in good health.

The J gene is TRBJ1-5, the V gene TRBV28, with D possibly TRBD1 on 5 matching bases. This CDR3 is built from 16 residues. Germline CDR1 and CDR2: MDHEN and SYDVKM. V shed 5 bases and J shed 1 base, with 15 bases lying between them. CDR3 amino acids: CASSPWGGLSNQPQHF. In DNA form, the CDR3 reads TGTGCCAGCAGTCCGTGGGGGGGATTGAGCAATCAGCCCCAGCATTTT.

The V gene is TRBV19, the J gene TRBJ2-6; D perhaps matches TRBD2 (7 bases). V was clipped by 5 bases and J by 1 base, with 15 bases between them. Germline CDR1 and CDR2: LNHDA and SQIVND (reference sequence). CDR3 length equals 17 residues. The CDR3 nucleotides read TGTGCCAGTAGTCCCGCGGGGGCGGAATCTGGGGCCAACGTCCTGACTTTC. Translated, it gives CASSPAGAESGANVLTF.

The genes are TRBV6-4 and TRBJ1-2; D is unresolved. V lost 6 bases and J 8 bases, leaving 16 bases between the germline ends. Per germline, CDR1 MRHNA and CDR2 SNTAGT. CDR3 size: 13 residues. CDR3 loop: CASSDLHGNGYTF. The CDR3 region has the DNA TGTGCCAGCAGCGACCTCCACGGGAACGGCTACACCTTC.

J is TRBJ2-3 and V is TRBV7-2; 7 bases are a match to TRBD2. Germline CDR1 SGHTA, CDR2 FQGNSA. There are 15 residues in the CDR3. The junction had 8 bases not matched to a gene; V was cut back by 6 bases and J by 2 bases. Here the CDR3 reads CASSRDYLATDTQYF. The CDR3 bases are TGTGCCAGCAGTCGGGACTACCTAGCCACAGATACGCAGTATTTT.

This chain links TRBV9 with TRBJ1-2; the D gene is possibly TRBD1 (6 bases). Looked up from germline, CDR1 is SGDLS and CDR2 is YYNGEE. Trimming pared 2 bases from V and 3 bases from J, leaving 11 bases between. The CDR3 length is 14 residues. The DNA of the CDR3 is TGTGCCAGCAGCGTTACAGGGATGGACTATGGCTACACCTTC. Translated: CASSVTGMDYGYTF.

Notes on this clone: The sample has other DNA sequences that encode this CDR3 too. The CDR3 sequence: CASSFVLGEVISEAFF. The CDR3 nucleotides are TGTGCCAGCAGCTTCGTCCTGGGTGAGGTCATCTCTGAAGCTTTCTTT. This sequence joins TRBV7-6 and TRBJ1-1; D gene uncertain. The CDR3 length is 16 residues. The germline CDR1 and CDR2 sequences are SGHVS and FNYEAQ. Trimming removed 3 bases from V and 6 bases from J, with 20 bases in between.

This chain connects TRBV7-9 to TRBJ2-7, with TRBD1 matching 7 bases. The germline V gene encodes CDR1 SEHNR and CDR2 FQNEAQ (reference sequence). The CDR3 covers 18 residues. The V gene end was trimmed by 1 base and the J gene end by 1 base; junction bases not matched to a gene: 13. CDR3 sequence (DNA): TGTGCCAGCAGCTTAGGTCGATGGGGTCGCAGGGGGTCCTACGAGCAGTACTTC. Translating gives CASSLGRWGRRGSYEQYF.

This clone was detected only once. The V and J genes are TRBV23-1 and TRBJ2-7; 14 positions match TRBD2. TRBV23-1 is reported as an ORF; its role is uncertain. This CDR3 region has 19 residues. V lost 0 bases to trimming and J lost 0 bases; unmatched junction nucleotides: 7. CDR3 sequence: CASSQSGQGTSGSSYEQYF. As DNA, the CDR3 is TGCGCCAGCAGTCAATCGGGACAGGGGACTAGCGGGAGCTCCTACGAGCAGTACTTC.

Remarks on this clone: Other nucleotide sequences from this sample produce the same CDR3. This chain joins TRBV29-1 and TRBJ1-4, with D hard to call. V lost 7 bases and J lost 7, with 16 bases in between. Germline-derived CDR1 and CDR2 are SQVTM and ANQGSEA. The CDR3 loop spans 13 amino acids. The CDR3 DNA is TGCAGCGCATTGGTAGGAAGTGGTGAAAAACTGTTTTTT. It codes for CSALVGSGEKLFF.

The chain has TRBV30 and TRBJ2-5, with 13 bases fitting TRBD2. The germline CDR1 and CDR2 sequences are GTSNPN and SVGIG (reference sequence). The J segment lost 4 bases and the V segment lost 6 bases, leaving 5 bases of the junction unmatched. The CDR3 loop spans 14 amino acids. The CDR3 here is CACFRLAGGETQYF. DNA for the CDR3: TGTGCCTGTTTTCGACTAGCGGGAGGAGAGACCCAGTACTTC.

J is TRBJ2-1 and V is TRBV5-1, with D perhaps TRBD2 (7 bases). CDR1 is SGHRS, CDR2 YFSETQ, per germline. The CDR3 loop spans 17 amino acids. The V end was cut by 1 base, the J end by 1 base, with 15 bases between. The CDR3 DNA is TGCGCCAGCAGCTTGCCCGCGGGGGCGTTGTCCTACAATGAGCAGTTCTTC. This sequence encodes CASSLPAGALSYNEQFF.

V is TRBV10-2 and J is TRBJ2-1; 13 positions agree with TRBD2. Trimming cost V 3 bases and J 1 base; bases outside gene matches: 6. The CDR3 covers 18 residues. The germline gives CDR1 WSHSY, CDR2 SAAADI. The CDR3 sequence: CASSDPGLAGPSYNEQFF. Written as DNA, the CDR3 is TGCGCCAGCAGTGATCCGGGACTAGCGGGACCATCCTACAATGAGCAGTTCTTC.

V is TRBV7-9 and J is TRBJ2-7; D gene ambiguous. Trimming removed 5 bases from V and 4 bases from J, with 18 bases in between. This CDR3 comprises 15 residues. CDR1 is SEHNR, CDR2 FQNEAQ, per germline (reference sequence). CDR3 bases: TGTGCCAGCAGCCCCCGAGGTTCGACCCTATACGAGCAGTACTTC. Its protein is CASSPRGSTLYEQYF.

Many counts were recorded for this clone. This chain links TRBV18 with TRBJ1-1; TRBD1 matches at 7 bases. J lost 3 bases, V lost 3 bases, and 4 bases had no gene match. Looked up from germline, CDR1 is KGHSH and CDR2 is LQKENI. The CDR3 is made up of 14 amino acids. CDR3 DNA: TGTGCCAGCTCACCGACAGGGACGTACACTGAAGCTTTCTTT. It translates to CASSPTGTYTEAFF.

The rearrangement joins TRBV9 to TRBJ1-2; D is unresolved. There are 15 residues in the CDR3. Germline CDR1 reads SGDLS; CDR2 reads YYNGEE. V was clipped by 0 bases and J by 0 bases, with 9 bases between them. The CDR3 coding sequence is TGTGCCAGCAGCGTAGGCCCCGGATCTAACTATGGCTACACCTTC. Protein product: CASSVGPGSNYGYTF.

This clone was counted between two and nine times. J is TRBJ2-7 and V is TRBV25-1; D gene uncertain. This CDR3 has 13 amino acids. Germline V gene lookup returns CDR1 MGHDK and CDR2 SYGVNS. V lost 10 bases to trimming and J lost 3 bases, with 16 bases between them. CDR3 coding DNA: TGTGCCACCTCTTCTTCGGATAACTACGAGCAGTACTTC. Amino acids: CATSSSDNYEQYF.

The V call is TRBV25-1, the J call TRBJ2-1; a possible D gene is TRBD2 (5 bases). The CDR3 loop spans 13 amino acids. Looked up from germline, CDR1 is MGHDK and CDR2 is SYGVNS. V lost 2 bases and J 9 bases, leaving 11 bases between the germline ends. CDR3 amino acids: CASSELAIGEQFF. Written as DNA, the CDR3 is TGTGCCAGCAGTGAACTAGCAATCGGTGAGCAGTTCTTC.

The chain links TRBV4-1 to TRBJ1-1; D gene ambiguous. Germline CDR1 reads MGHRA; CDR2 reads YSYEKL. This CDR3 spans 15 amino acids. Trimming shortened V by 0 bases and J by 0 bases, and 8 bases separated the two germline ends. The CDR3 is CASSQEPTMNTEAFF. The CDR3 bases are TGCGCCAGCAGCCAAGAACCCACGATGAACACTGAAGCTTTCTTT.

The chain combines TRBV10-2 with TRBJ2-1; the D call may be TRBD1 or TRBD2 (5 bases each). Trimming shortened V by 8 bases and J by 6 bases, and 23 bases separated the two germline ends. Per germline, CDR1 WSHSY and CDR2 SAAADI. The CDR3 is 16 residues long. The CDR3, as DNA: TGCGCCAGCCGCGAAAACAGAGGGGAGTTTCGCAATGAGCAGTTCTTC. It encodes CASRENRGEFRNEQFF.

The J gene is TRBJ1-1, the V gene TRBV14, with D tentatively TRBD1 (6 bases). Trimming shortened V by 8 bases and J by 0 bases, and 13 bases separated the two germline ends. CDR3 length: 14 residues. Germline V gives CDR1 SGHDN, CDR2 FVKESK. The CDR3 loop reads CASGLRGLNTEAFF. The CDR3, as DNA: TGTGCCAGCGGGCTCAGGGGTCTGAACACTGAAGCTTTCTTT.

J is TRBJ2-3 and V is TRBV28; D is possibly TRBD2 (5 bases). The CDR3 is 15 residues long. Trimming shortened V by 3 bases and J by 2 bases, and 12 bases separated the two germline ends. Looked up from germline, CDR1 is MDHEN and CDR2 is SYDVKM. CDR3 bases: TGTGCCAGCAGTTTCCTGGACTCAACCACAGATACGCAGTATTTT. This codes for CASSFLDSTTDTQYF.

The J gene is TRBJ1-4, the V gene TRBV9, with TRBD1 matching over 10 bases. The germline CDR1 and CDR2 sequences are SGDLS and YYNGEE. The ends lost 4 bases at V and 0 bases at J; junction bases unmatched: 9. CDR3 length equals 18 residues. CDR3 in amino acids: CASSPRDRGQATNEKLFF. The CDR3, as DNA: TGTGCCAGCAGCCCGAGGGACAGGGGACAAGCAACTAATGAAAAACTGTTTTTT.

V gene TRBV30 combines with J gene TRBJ2-1, with D unclear. Germline lookup yields CDR1 GTSNPN and CDR2 SVGIG (reference sequence). The CDR3 spans 15 residues. Trimming took 0 bases from V and 6 from J, leaving 15 bases between them. The CDR3 is CAWSVAQLLGNEQFF. The CDR3 DNA reads as TGTGCCTGGAGTGTGGCACAGCTCCTGGGCAATGAGCAGTTCTTC.

The J gene is TRBJ2-7, the V gene TRBV7-2; weak D call: TRBD1 (5 bases). The germline V gene has CDR1 SGHTA and CDR2 FQGNSA. The V and J ends lost 5 bases and 7 bases respectively, with 12 bases between them. The CDR3 runs to 12 residues. The CDR3 coding sequence is TGTGCCAGCAGCCTCACCCCAGGGGAGCAGTACTTC. This sequence encodes CASSLTPGEQYF.

This clone came up many times. The chain carries TRBV27 and TRBJ2-7; weak D call: TRBD1 (6 bases). V was clipped by 4 bases and J by 6 bases, with 7 bases between them. Germline V lookup: CDR1 MNHEY, CDR2 SMNVEV (reference sequence). This CDR3 region has 11 residues. The CDR3 region is CASSSGVEQYF. The CDR3 bases are TGTGCCAGCAGTTCAGGGGTCGAGCAGTACTTC.

This rearrangement joins TRBV6-5 to TRBJ2-1; 10 bases are a match to TRBD2. The CDR3 has 15 amino acids. Germline V gene data show CDR1 as MNHEY and CDR2 as SVGAGI. The junction had 3 bases not matched to a gene; V was cut back by 6 bases and J by 1 base. CDR3 sequence: CASRKLAGSYNEQFF. The CDR3 nucleotides are TGTGCCAGCAGAAAACTAGCGGGGTCCTACAATGAGCAGTTCTTC.

V and J are TRBV25-1 and TRBJ2-1, with 8 bases that match TRBD2. This CDR3 contains 16 residues. Trimming at V came to 2 bases and at J to 9 bases, leaving 12 bases not matched to a gene. The germline V gene encodes CDR1 MGHDK and CDR2 SYGVNS. CDR3 nucleotides: TGTGCCAGCAGTGAACCGAGCGGGAGTACCCCATTTGAGCAGTTCTTC. The encoded protein is CASSEPSGSTPFEQFF.

This chain links TRBV5-1 with TRBJ1-1; tentatively, D is TRBD1 (6 bases). CDR1 SGHRS and CDR2 YFSETQ come from the germline V gene. Trimming removed 3 bases from V and 2 bases from J, with 20 bases in between. The CDR3 is made up of 17 amino acids. The CDR3 bases are TGCGCCAGCAGCTGGGGGCCGGGCCCCGGGGGAAACACTGAAGCTTTCTTT. Protein sequence: CASSWGPGPGGNTEAFF. Based on the CDR3 plus reference TRBV5-1 and TRBJ1-1, the full variable domain is KAGVTQTPRYLIKTRGQQVTLSCSPISGHRSVSWYQQTPGQGLQFLFEYFSETQRNKGNFPGRFSGRQFSNSRSEMNVSTLELGDSALYLCASSWGPGPGGNTEAFFGQGTRLTVV.

V and J are TRBV19 and TRBJ2-1; unclear D gene. The CDR3 is 15 amino acids. V lost 2 bases, J lost 7 bases, and 15 bases lay in between. Per germline, CDR1 LNHDA and CDR2 SQIVND (reference sequence). This chain's CDR3 is CASSISANTGNEQFF. The CDR3 DNA reads TGTGCCAGTAGTATATCTGCGAACACTGGGAATGAGCAGTTCTTC.

This clone was observed a single time. V gene TRBV18 combines with J gene TRBJ2-5; D unresolved. The CDR3 has 13 residues. Between the trimmed V and J ends, which lost 0 bases and 5 bases, there was a span of 7 bases. Germline-derived CDR1 and CDR2 are KGHSH and LQKENI. The CDR3 is CASSPPLEETQYF. CDR3 coding DNA: TGTGCCAGCTCACCACCGCTGGAGGAGACCCAGTACTTC.

This clone has a count of ten or more. DNA for the CDR3: TGCAGCGTCTCTTGGAGGGACAGTAATGAAAAACTGTTTTTT. It codes for CSVSWRDSNEKLFF. V gene TRBV29-1 combines with J gene TRBJ1-4, with 7 bases fitting TRBD1. This CDR3 is built from 14 residues. With V trimmed by 6 bases and J by 4 bases, 8 bases remained unmatched. Germline CDR1 and CDR2: SQVTM and ANQGSEA.

This clone has only a few counts. This chain uses TRBV7-2 with TRBJ2-6; D ambiguous. Germline values: CDR1 SGHTA, CDR2 FQGNSA. Trimming took 6 bases from V and 0 from J, leaving 6 bases between them. This CDR3 is 14 amino acids long. Here the CDR3 reads CASSLSSGANVLTF. CDR3 bases: TGTGCCAGCAGTTTATCCTCTGGGGCCAACGTCCTGACTTTC.